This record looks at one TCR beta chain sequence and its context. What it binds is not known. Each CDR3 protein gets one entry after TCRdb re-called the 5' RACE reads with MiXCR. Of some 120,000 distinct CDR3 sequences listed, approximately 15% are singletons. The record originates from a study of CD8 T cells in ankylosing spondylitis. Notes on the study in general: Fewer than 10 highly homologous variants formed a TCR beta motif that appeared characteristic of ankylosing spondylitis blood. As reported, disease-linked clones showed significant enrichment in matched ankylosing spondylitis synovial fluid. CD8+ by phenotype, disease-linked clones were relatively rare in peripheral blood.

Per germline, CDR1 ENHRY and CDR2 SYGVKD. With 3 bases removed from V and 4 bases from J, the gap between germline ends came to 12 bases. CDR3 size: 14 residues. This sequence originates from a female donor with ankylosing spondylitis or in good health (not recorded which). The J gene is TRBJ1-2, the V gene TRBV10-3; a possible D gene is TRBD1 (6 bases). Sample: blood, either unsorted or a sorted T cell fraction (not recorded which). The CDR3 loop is CAISESRGGYGYTF. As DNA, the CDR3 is TGTGCCATCAGTGAAAGCAGGGGCGGCTATGGCTACACCTTC.